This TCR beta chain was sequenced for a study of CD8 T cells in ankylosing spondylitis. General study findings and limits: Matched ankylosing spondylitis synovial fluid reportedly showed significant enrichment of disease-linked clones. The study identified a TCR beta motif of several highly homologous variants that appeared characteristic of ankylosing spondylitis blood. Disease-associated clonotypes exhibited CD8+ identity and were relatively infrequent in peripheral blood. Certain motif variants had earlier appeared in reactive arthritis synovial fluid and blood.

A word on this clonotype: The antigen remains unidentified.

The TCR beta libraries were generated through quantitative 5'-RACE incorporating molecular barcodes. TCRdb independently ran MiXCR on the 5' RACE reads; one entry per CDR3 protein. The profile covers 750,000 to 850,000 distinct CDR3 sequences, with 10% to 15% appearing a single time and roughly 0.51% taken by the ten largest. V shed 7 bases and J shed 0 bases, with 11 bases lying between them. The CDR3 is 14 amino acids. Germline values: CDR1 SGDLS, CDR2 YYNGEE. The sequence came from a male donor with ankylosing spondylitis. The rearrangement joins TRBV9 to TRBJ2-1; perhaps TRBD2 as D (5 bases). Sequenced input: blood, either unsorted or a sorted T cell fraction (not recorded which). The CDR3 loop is CASERLFSYNEQFF. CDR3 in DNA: TGTGCCAGCGAGCGGTTATTCTCCTACAATGAGCAGTTCTTC.